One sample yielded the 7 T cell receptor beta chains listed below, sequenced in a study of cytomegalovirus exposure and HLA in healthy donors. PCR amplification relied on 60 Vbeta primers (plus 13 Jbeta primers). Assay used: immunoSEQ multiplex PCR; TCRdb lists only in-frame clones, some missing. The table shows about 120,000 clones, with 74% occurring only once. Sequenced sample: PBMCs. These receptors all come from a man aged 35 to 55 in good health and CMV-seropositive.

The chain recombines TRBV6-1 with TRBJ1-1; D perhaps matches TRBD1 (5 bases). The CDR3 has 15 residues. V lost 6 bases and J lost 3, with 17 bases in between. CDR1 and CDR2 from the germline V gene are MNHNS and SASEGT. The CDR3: CASRGVQPVDTEAFF. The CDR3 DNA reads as TGTGCCAGCAGAGGGGTTCAGCCGGTGGACACTGAAGCTTTCTTT.

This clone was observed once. For the CDR3, the DNA is TGCAGCGTTGAAACTAGGTTTCGGACAGATACGCAGTATTTT. This translates into CSVETRFRTDTQYF. The genes are TRBV29-1 and TRBJ2-3; D possibly corresponds to TRBD2 (5 bases). The CDR3 has 14 residues. Per the germline V gene, CDR1 is SQVTM and CDR2 is ANQGSEA. V was pared by 2 bases and J by 3 bases, with 12 bases between.

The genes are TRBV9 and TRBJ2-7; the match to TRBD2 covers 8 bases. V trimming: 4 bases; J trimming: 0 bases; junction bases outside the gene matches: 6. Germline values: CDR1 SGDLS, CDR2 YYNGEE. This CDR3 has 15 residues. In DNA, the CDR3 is TGTGCCAGCAGCCCCCGCGGGACTAGCTCCTACGAGCAGTACTTC. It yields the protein CASSPRGTSSYEQYF.

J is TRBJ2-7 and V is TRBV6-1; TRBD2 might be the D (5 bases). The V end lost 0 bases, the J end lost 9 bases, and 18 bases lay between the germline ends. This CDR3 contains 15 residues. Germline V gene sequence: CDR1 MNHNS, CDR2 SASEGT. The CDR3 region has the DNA TGTGCCAGCAGTGAAGCGAAGCCGATAGCGTTACGGCAGTACTTC. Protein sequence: CASSEAKPIALRQYF.

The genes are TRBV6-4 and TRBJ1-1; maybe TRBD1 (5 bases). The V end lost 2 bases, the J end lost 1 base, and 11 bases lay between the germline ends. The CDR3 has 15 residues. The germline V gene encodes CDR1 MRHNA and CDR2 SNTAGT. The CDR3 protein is CASSDRGVPNTEAFF. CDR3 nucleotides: TGTGCCAGCAGTGACAGGGGCGTCCCGAACACTGAAGCTTTCTTT.

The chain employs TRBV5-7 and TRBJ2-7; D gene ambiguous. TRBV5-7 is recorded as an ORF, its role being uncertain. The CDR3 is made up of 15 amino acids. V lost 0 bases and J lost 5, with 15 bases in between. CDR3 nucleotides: TGTGCCAGCAGCTTGGATCCAGGCCCCTTGAACGAGCAGTACTTC. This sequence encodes CASSLDPGPLNEQYF.

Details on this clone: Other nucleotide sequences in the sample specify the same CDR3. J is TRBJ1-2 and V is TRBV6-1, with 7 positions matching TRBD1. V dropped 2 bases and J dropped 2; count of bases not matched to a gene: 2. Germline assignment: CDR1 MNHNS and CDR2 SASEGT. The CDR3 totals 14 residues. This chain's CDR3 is CASSERGPNYGYTF. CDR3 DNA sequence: TGTGCCAGCAGTGAAAGGGGGCCAAACTATGGCTACACCTTC.